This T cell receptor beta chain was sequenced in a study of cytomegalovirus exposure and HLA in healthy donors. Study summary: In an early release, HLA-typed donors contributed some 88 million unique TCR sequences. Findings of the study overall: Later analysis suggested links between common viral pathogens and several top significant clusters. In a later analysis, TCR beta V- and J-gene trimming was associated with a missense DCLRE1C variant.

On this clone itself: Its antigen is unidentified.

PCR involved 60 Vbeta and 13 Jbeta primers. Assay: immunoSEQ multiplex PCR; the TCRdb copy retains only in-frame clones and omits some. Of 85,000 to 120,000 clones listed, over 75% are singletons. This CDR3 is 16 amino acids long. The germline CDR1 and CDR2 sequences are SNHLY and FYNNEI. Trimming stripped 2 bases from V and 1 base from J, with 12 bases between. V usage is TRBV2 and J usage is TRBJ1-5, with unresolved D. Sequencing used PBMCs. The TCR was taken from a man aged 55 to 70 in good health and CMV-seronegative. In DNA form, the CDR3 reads TGTGCCAGCAGTGAACTAGGGCAGCGGAGCAATCAGCCCCAGCATTTT. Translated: CASSELGQRSNQPQHF. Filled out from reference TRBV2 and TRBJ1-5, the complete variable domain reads EPEVTQTPSHQVTQMGQEVILRCVPISNHLYFYWYRQILGQKVEFLVSFYNNEISEKSEIFDDQFSVERPDGSNFTLKIRSTKLEDSAMYFCASSELGQRSNQPQHFGDGTRLSIL.